This T cell receptor beta chain was sequenced during a study of shared clonotypes between healthy human individuals. Study-wide results and limits: Non-shared clonotypes showed lower generation probabilities than clonotypes common to all four donors.

Across several immunoSEQ plates, the genomic DNA of each subset was split evenly. Generated by immunoSEQ multiplex PCR, the TCRdb table keeps only in-frame clones and is missing some. The table lists millions of clones, 90% to 95% of them singletons. The CDR3 runs 15 residues. V lost 3 bases and J lost 1, with 10 bases in between. Germline CDR1 reads SGHDN; CDR2 reads FVKESK. Concerning this clone itself: Its matching antigen is unknown.

The study drew its donors from healthy HIV-negative adults without recent acute infections or vaccinations. The receptor was derived from a man younger than 35 in good health. Sequences were obtained from naive CD4+ T cells sorted from blood. Subset noted: CD45RA+ positively selected. The chain employs TRBV14 and TRBJ2-1, with no clear D. In DNA, the CDR3 is TGTGCCAGCAGCCAGTTCGTTAGTTCCTACAATGAGCAGTTCTTC. Translation: CASSQFVSSYNEQFF. Complete variable domain (other parts from reference TRBV14 and TRBJ2-1): EAGVTQFPSHSVIEKGQTVTLRCDPISGHDNLYWYRRVMGKEIKFLLHFVKESKQDESGMPNNRFLAERTGGTYSTLKVQPAELEDSGVYFCASSQFVSSYNEQFFGPGTRLTVL.